These T cell receptor beta chains were read from a single sample in a study of Ad26.COV2.S vaccination and SARS-CoV-2 variants. Assay used: immunoSEQ multiplex PCR; TCRdb lists only in-frame clones, some missing. The table records more than 300,000 clones, about 86% of them present only once. The material sequenced was peripheral blood, taken in a trial of Ad26.COV2.S vaccine versus placebo. The source of these receptors is a person between 18 and 65 years old who received the Ad26.COV2.S COVID-19 vaccine or a placebo. The CDR3 runs from the conserved cysteine through the conserved F or W. The D gene is left open where the match is weak. Where a row states a size, it is once, few, many or the class of an expanded clone; other rows omit it.

CDR3nt	CDR3aa	d_gene	v_gene	j_gene	abundance
TGTGCCAGCACCCGGGAGAGGGGGCAGGGTGGCTACACCTTC	CASTRERGQGGYTF	TRBD1	TRBV9	TRBJ1-2	.
TGCGCCAGCGCCAGACAGGGCACGAACACTGAAGCTTTCTTT	CASARQGTNTEAFF	TRBD1	TRBV5-1	TRBJ1-1	.
TGTGCCAGCAGCCAAGGGACTAGCGGGGGGTTAGTCGAGACCCAGTACTTC	CASSQGTSGGLVETQYF	TRBD2	TRBV11-2	TRBJ2-5	.
TGTGCCAGCAGCTTAAGTGGTAGCGGGGGGGCCCGACCCTACAATGAGCAGTTCTTC	CASSLSGSGGARPYNEQFF	TRBD2	TRBV7-8	TRBJ2-1	.
TGCGCCAGCACCTTCTTGACGGGGACAGATACGCAGTATTTT	CASTFLTGTDTQYF	.	TRBV5-1	TRBJ2-3	.
TGTGCCAGCAGCTTATCAGGCAGGCAACAAGAGACCCAGTACTTC	CASSLSGRQQETQYF	.	TRBV7-9	TRBJ2-5	.
TGTGCCAGCAGTTACCCCAATGAGTTAGCGGGCCCAAACACCGGGGAGCTGTTTTTT	CASSYPNELAGPNTGELFF	TRBD2	TRBV6-2/TRBV6-3	TRBJ2-2	.
TGTGCCAGCACTCAGCGGGGGGGCCTTGGGGAGCAGTACTTC	CASTQRGGLGEQYF	TRBD2	TRBV6-6	TRBJ2-7	.
TGTGCCAGCTCACCACGATCTGATGGCTACACCTTC	CASSPRSDGYTF	.	TRBV18	TRBJ1-2	.
TGTGCCAGCAGCTTAGAGAGGAGGGATACGGTCTCGCTTCAATCACCCCTCCACTTT	CASSLERRDTVSLQSPLHF	.	TRBV7-9	TRBJ1-6	few
TGTGCCACCAGTGATCCTCGGGAAAGGGGACAGACAGATACGCAGTATTTT	CATSDPRERGQTDTQYF	TRBD1	TRBV24-1	TRBJ2-3	.
TGCAGTGCTATCTTTGGGGAGACCCAGTACTTC	CSAIFGETQYF	.	TRBV20-1	TRBJ2-5	.
TGTGCCAGCAGCCTAGGGGTTGGAAACACCATATATTTT	CASSLGVGNTIYF	.	TRBV3-1/TRBV3-2	TRBJ1-3	.
TGTGCCAGTAGTATCTCGGTCCTTCGAAACTCCTACAATGAGCAGTTCTTC	CASSISVLRNSYNEQFF	.	TRBV19	TRBJ2-1	.
TGTGCCAGCAGCGACGACAGGGACCAAGAGACCCAGTACTTC	CASSDDRDQETQYF	TRBD1	TRBV2	TRBJ2-5	.
TGTGCTAGTGGTTTGCGCAACAGGGGCGGATCGTATAGCAATCAGCCCCAGCATTTT	CASGLRNRGGSYSNQPQHF	TRBD1	TRBV12-5	TRBJ1-5	.
TGCGCCAGCAGACGGCAGGGCGGCCAAGAGACCCAGTACTTC	CASRRQGGQETQYF	.	TRBV5-1	TRBJ2-5	.
TGTGCCAGCAGCGCCGGGACAGATAACTATGGCTACACCTTC	CASSAGTDNYGYTF	TRBD1	TRBV13	TRBJ1-2	.
TGTGCCAGCAGCCAAGGAGTCAGAAACACCATATATTTT	CASSQGVRNTIYF	.	TRBV3-1/TRBV3-2	TRBJ1-3	once
TGCGCCAGCAGCTTAGATGCCACTTCGGGATCCGGGGAGCTGTTTTTT	CASSLDATSGSGELFF	.	TRBV5-1	TRBJ2-2	few
TGTGCCATCAGGGACAGGCTGGATCAGCCCCAGCATTTT	CAIRDRLDQPQHF	TRBD1	TRBV10-3	TRBJ1-5	.
TGCGCCAGCAGCTTGTTGATATCCTACGAGCAGTACTTC	CASSLLISYEQYF	.	TRBV5-1	TRBJ2-7	.
TGCGCCAGCAGCCCCTATCCCCGGGACAGGGGGCCTGGGGACACTGAAGCTTTCTTT	CASSPYPRDRGPGDTEAFF	TRBD1	TRBV4-1	TRBJ1-1	.
TGTGCCAGTAGTATAAAGGGCGGCTACACCTTC	CASSIKGGYTF	.	TRBV19	TRBJ1-2	few
TGTGCCAGCAGCTTGTTGACAGGGGGCTCCTACGAGCAGTACTTC	CASSLLTGGSYEQYF	TRBD1	TRBV7-2	TRBJ2-7	.
TGTGCCAGCAGTATGGGGGTAGTGCCTGAAGCTTTCTTT	CASSMGVVPEAFF	.	TRBV6-2/TRBV6-3	TRBJ1-1	.
TGCAGTGCTAGTACCGGGGGCAGCAATCAGCCCCAGCATTTT	CSASTGGSNQPQHF	.	TRBV20-1	TRBJ1-5	.
TGTGCCAGCTCACCACCCCCGACAGCTACTTATGGCTACACCTTC	CASSPPPTATYGYTF	.	TRBV18	TRBJ1-2	.
TGTGCCAGCAGCGTAATCTGTCTAGATTATGTACTTGATGAGCAGTTCTTC	CASSVICLDYVLDEQFF	.	TRBV9	TRBJ2-1	.
TGTGCCTGGACGCTAGGGGTTGGGAGAACCCTCCACTTT	CAWTLGVGRTLHF	.	TRBV30	TRBJ1-6	.
TGTGCCAGCAGAGGTAGCGGGAACACCGGGGAGCTGTTTTTT	CASRGSGNTGELFF	.	TRBV2	TRBJ2-2	once
TGCGCCAGCAGCCAGGTCCCGGGACAGGGTAACACCGGGGAGCTGTTTTTT	CASSQVPGQGNTGELFF	TRBD1	TRBV4-1	TRBJ2-2	.
TGTGCCAGCAGCTTGGGACTAGCGGGGGGGCAAGATACGCAGTATTTT	CASSLGLAGGQDTQYF	TRBD2	TRBV5-4	TRBJ2-3	.
TGTGCCAGCAGCTTAGTTACCTCTTACACTGAAGCTTTCTTT	CASSLVTSYTEAFF	.	TRBV7-9	TRBJ1-1	.
TGTGCCAGCAGCTCCCCTAGCGGGGGGGCCAATGAGCAGTTCTTC	CASSSPSGGANEQFF	TRBD2	TRBV5-4	TRBJ2-1	.
TGTGCCAGCAGCGTAGAGGGGACTAGCGCTTCCTACGAGCAGTACTTC	CASSVEGTSASYEQYF	TRBD2	TRBV9	TRBJ2-7	.
TGTGCCAGCAGCCCACGACAGGGGGTCATGGGCACTGAAGCTTTCTTT	CASSPRQGVMGTEAFF	TRBD1	TRBV5-5	TRBJ1-1	.